Following are 30 T cell receptor beta chains from one sample sequenced in a study of OX40 agonist ivuxolimab in advanced cancers. TCRdb keeps only in-frame clones here, not all; method: immunoSEQ multiplex PCR. Of roughly 65,000 clones listed, about 91% are singletons. The sequenced sample was CD4+ or CD8+ T cells sorted from blood, obtained in a trial of the OX40 agonist ivuxolimab. The origin of the receptors is an adult with an advanced solid tumor such as melanoma, head and neck, liver or kidney cancer.

This chain links TRBV19 with TRBJ2-5; tentative D call: TRBD2 (5 bases). V lost 5 bases and J 5 bases, leaving 12 bases between the germline ends. CDR1 LNHDA and CDR2 SQIVND come from the germline V gene (reference sequence). CDR3 length: 13 amino acids. The CDR3 DNA reads TGTGCCAGTAGTCTCGGGGAGCGGGAGACCCAGTACTTC. This gives the protein CASSLGERETQYF.

The chain carries TRBV7-2 and TRBJ1-6; 9 nucleotides agree with TRBD1. Trimming cost V 2 bases and J 6 bases; bases outside gene matches: 5. CDR1 and CDR2 (germline): SGHTA, FQGNSA. The CDR3 is 16 amino acids. The CDR3 is CASSLNGQGLNSPLHF. The CDR3 DNA is TGTGCCAGCAGCTTAAATGGACAGGGGCTTAATTCACCCCTCCACTTT.

The J gene is TRBJ2-5, the V gene TRBV2; D is possibly TRBD1 or TRBD2 (6 bases each). Trimming took 2 bases from V and 6 from J, leaving 16 bases between them. The CDR3 length is 15 residues. Germline V gene lookup returns CDR1 SNHLY and CDR2 FYNNEI. This CDR3 is CASSEWRGAGKTQYF. CDR3 DNA: TGTGCCAGCAGTGAATGGAGGGGGGCGGGGAAGACCCAGTACTTC.

This clone was seen once. The chain has TRBV7-2 and TRBJ1-1; 7 bases agree with TRBD1. Germline CDR1 SGHTA, CDR2 FQGNSA. The CDR3 sequence is 14 residues long. Trimming removed 0 bases from V and 5 bases from J; junction bases left unmatched: 3. CDR3 sequence reads: CASSLADRVTEAFF. CDR3 in DNA: TGTGCCAGCAGCTTAGCCGACAGGGTAACTGAAGCTTTCTTT.

This chain links TRBV2 with TRBJ1-2; 12 bases match TRBD1. The CDR3 loop spans 14 amino acids. Germline V gene sequence: CDR1 SNHLY, CDR2 FYNNEI. V dropped 8 bases and J dropped 8; count of bases not matched to a gene: 9. The CDR3 coding sequence is TGTGCCAGCGGAAGGGACAGGGGGCGCGAGGGCTACACCTTC. It translates to CASGRDRGREGYTF.

This chain joins TRBV27 and TRBJ1-5, with 7 positions matching TRBD1. The germline V gene has CDR1 MNHEY and CDR2 SMNVEV (reference sequence). The V segment lost 3 bases and the J segment 3 bases; nucleotides outside the gene matches: 5. This CDR3 comprises 15 residues. The CDR3 loop reads CASSFRDRDNQPQHF. CDR3 nucleotides: TGTGCCAGCAGTTTCCGGGACAGAGACAATCAGCCCCAGCATTTT.

In its sample, this clone was seen once. This chain uses TRBV30 with TRBJ2-7, with D hard to call. Trimming stripped 2 bases from V and 0 bases from J, with 11 bases between. Germline CDR1 GTSNPN, CDR2 SVGIG (reference sequence). This CDR3 has 14 residues. The CDR3 sequence: CAWSSVPSSYEQYF. CDR3 DNA sequence: TGTGCCTGGAGTAGTGTGCCCAGCTCCTACGAGCAGTACTTC.

The chain is built from TRBV7-3 and TRBJ2-3; 10 bases agree with TRBD2. This CDR3 spans 15 amino acids. V dropped 6 bases and J dropped 3; count of bases not matched to a gene: 6. Germline-derived CDR1 and CDR2 are SGHTA and FQGTGA. The CDR3 DNA reads TGTGCCAGCAGTCACGGGACTAGCGAGACAGATACGCAGTATTTT. It codes for CASSHGTSETDTQYF.

This clone was seen a single time. This sequence joins TRBV5-1 and TRBJ2-2, with TRBD2 matching over 8 bases. CDR3 length: 16 amino acids. Germline V gene lookup returns CDR1 SGHRS and CDR2 YFSETQ. With V trimmed by 4 bases and J by 0 bases, 5 bases remained unmatched. The chain's CDR3 is CASSPQLAANTGELFF. CDR3 coding DNA: TGCGCCAGCAGCCCCCAACTAGCGGCGAACACCGGGGAGCTGTTTTTT. The variable domain in full, with the rest retrieved from reference TRBV5-1 and TRBJ2-2, is KAGVTQTPRYLIKTRGQQVTLSCSPISGHRSVSWYQQTPGQGLQFLFEYFSETQRNKGNFPGRFSGRQFSNSRSEMNVSTLELGDSALYLCASSPQLAANTGELFFGEGSRLTVL.

The CDR3, as DNA: TGCAGCGTTGAGCCCTCAATCAATGAGCAGTTCTTC. It specifies CSVEPSINEQFF. The chain has TRBV29-1 and TRBJ2-1; no definite D call. CDR3 size: 12 residues. Trimming took off 3 bases at V and 6 bases at J, with 9 bases between the two ends. Germline V gene sequence: CDR1 SQVTM, CDR2 ANQGSEA.

The chain employs TRBV11-3 and TRBJ1-2; 7 bases fit TRBD1. This CDR3 contains 15 residues. Unmatched junction bases numbered 8, after V lost 3 bases and J lost 4 bases. The germline V gene has CDR1 SGHNT and CDR2 YENEEA. This CDR3 is CASSFYDRAPYGYTF. In nucleotides, the CDR3 is TGTGCCAGCAGCTTTTACGACAGGGCCCCCTATGGCTACACCTTC.

The CDR3 DNA reads TGCGCCAGCAGCTTGTTGGGATTCCAAGAGACCCAGTACTTC. It encodes CASSLLGFQETQYF. The rearrangement links TRBV5-1 to TRBJ2-5; no reliable D call. Trimming took off 1 base at V and 1 base at J, with 8 bases between the two ends. CDR3 length equals 14 residues. The V gene's germline CDR1 is SGHRS and CDR2 YFSETQ.

V and J are TRBV5-4 and TRBJ1-1, with a tentative D call TRBD1 (5 bases). Germline lookup yields CDR1 SGHNT and CDR2 YYREEE (reference sequence). This CDR3 has 14 amino acids. V gave up 5 bases and J gave up 0 bases, with 11 bases separating them. The CDR3 DNA reads as TGTGCCAGCAGAACGACAGCTATGAACACTGAAGCTTTCTTT. This codes for CASRTTAMNTEAFF. The full variable domain, rest sourced from reference TRBV5-4 and TRBJ1-1, is ETGVTQSPTHLIKTRGQQVTLRCSSQSGHNTVSWYQQALGQGPQFIFQYYREEENGRGNFPPRFSGLQFPNYSSELNVNALELDDSALYLCASRTTAMNTEAFFGQGTRLTVV.

The chain employs TRBV29-1 and TRBJ2-3; D remains unclear. Germline V lookup: CDR1 SQVTM, CDR2 ANQGSEA. The CDR3 consists of 13 residues. V lost 3 bases and J 0 bases, leaving 7 bases between the germline ends. The CDR3 DNA sequence: TGCAGCGTTGATGGTAGTAGCACAGATACGCAGTATTTT. Translation: CSVDGSSTDTQYF.

This rearrangement joins TRBV18 to TRBJ2-7; D is perhaps TRBD1 or TRBD2 (6 bases each). CDR1 and CDR2 from the germline V gene are KGHSH and LQKENI. V was trimmed by 4 bases and J by 7 bases, leaving 14 bases between them. The CDR3 extends over 13 amino acids. CDR3: CASSQGGSQEQYF. The CDR3 bases are TGTGCCAGCTCACAGGGGGGCTCTCAAGAGCAGTACTTC.

The chain couples TRBV5-6 to TRBJ1-5; TRBD1 might be the D (5 bases). Germline lookup yields CDR1 SGHDT and CDR2 YYEEEE. Between the trimmed V and J ends, which lost 5 bases and 4 bases, there was a span of 13 bases. This CDR3 contains 14 residues. CDR3 protein: CASSSPGGNQPQHF. The CDR3 nucleotides read TGTGCCAGCAGTTCTCCGGGGGGAAATCAGCCCCAGCATTTT.

The gene calls are TRBV7-9 and TRBJ2-1; D not certain. Per the germline V gene, CDR1 is SEHNR and CDR2 is FQNEAQ (reference sequence). The CDR3 sequence is 14 residues long. Trimming pared 5 bases from V and 8 bases from J, leaving 16 bases between. CDR3 amino acids: CASSPGTARDEQFF. The CDR3 nucleotides are TGTGCCAGCAGCCCCGGTACAGCACGCGATGAGCAGTTCTTC.

A few counts support this clone. The chain recombines TRBV4-1 with TRBJ2-5, with 8 bases fitting TRBD2. CDR3 length: 14 amino acids. Germline CDR1 is MGHRA and CDR2 is YSYEKL. J lost 1 base, V lost 3 bases, and 1 base had no gene match. The CDR3, as DNA: TGCGCCAGCAGCCAGGGGACTAGCCAAGAGACCCAGTACTTC. This sequence encodes CASSQGTSQETQYF.

The chain combines TRBV6-5 with TRBJ1-1; the D is unclear. Germline V gene sequence: CDR1 MNHEY, CDR2 SVGAGI. V gave up 2 bases and J gave up 5 bases, with 15 bases separating them. The CDR3 sequence is 15 residues long. Written as DNA, the CDR3 is TGTGCCAGCAGTTACCTGGCGGGGATTAGGACTGAAGCTTTCTTT. Amino acids: CASSYLAGIRTEAFF.

The chain couples TRBV2 to TRBJ2-4, with 8 bases that match TRBD1. Germline V gene sequence: CDR1 SNHLY, CDR2 FYNNEI. The CDR3 length is 17 residues. V trimming: 4 bases; J trimming: 1 base; junction bases outside the gene matches: 9. The CDR3 DNA reads as TGTGCCAGCAGTGCCGGGACAGGATTTTCTGCCAAAAACATTCAGTACTTC. As protein: CASSAGTGFSAKNIQYF.

This rearrangement joins TRBV6-5 to TRBJ1-2; D is unresolved. This CDR3 region has 12 residues. Germline assignment: CDR1 MNHEY and CDR2 SVGAGI. The ends were cut back, 5 bases at V and 2 bases at J, with 6 bases in the middle. The CDR3 sequence: CASSRQNYGYTF. The DNA of the CDR3 is TGTGCCAGCAGTCGTCAGAACTATGGCTACACCTTC.

The sample holds a few counts of this clone. The chain joins TRBV7-6 to TRBJ2-2, with TRBD2 identical over 9 bases. Trimming cost V 5 bases and J 9 bases; bases outside gene matches: 1. Germline V CDR1 and CDR2: SGHVS, FNYEAQ. This CDR3 is 12 amino acids long. CDR3 DNA sequence: TGTGCCAGCAGCGCTAGCGGGAGGGAGCTGTTTTTT. Protein sequence: CASSASGRELFF.

The V call is TRBV11-3, the J call TRBJ2-3; perhaps TRBD1 as D (6 bases). The CDR3 contains 16 residues. Deletions cut 6 bases from V and 1 base from J, with 17 bases between. Looked up from germline, CDR1 is SGHNT and CDR2 is YENEEA. This chain's CDR3 is CASSSGVSPGTDTQYF. In DNA form, the CDR3 reads TGTGCCAGCAGTTCAGGGGTCTCGCCTGGCACAGATACGCAGTATTTT.

This chain links TRBV21-1 with TRBJ1-2. TRBV21-1 is designated a pseudogene. The CDR3 spans 16 residues. CDR3 loop: CASSKSAVPGTAGYTF. Here the CDR3 DNA reads TGTGCCAGCAGCAAATCGGCCGTCCCCGGCACGGCTGGCTACACCTTC.

V is TRBV27 and J is TRBJ2-7; 12 bases agree with TRBD2. The ends lost 5 bases at V and 5 bases at J; junction bases unmatched: 4. This CDR3 spans 14 amino acids. Per the germline V gene, CDR1 is MNHEY and CDR2 is SMNVEV (reference sequence). CDR3 protein: CASSLRTSGNEQYF. For the CDR3, the DNA is TGTGCCAGCAGTCTTCGGACTAGCGGGAACGAGCAGTACTTC.

The chain employs TRBV6-5 and TRBJ2-5; D perhaps matches TRBD2 (7 bases). Trimming cost V 5 bases and J 5 bases, with 18 bases left between them. Looked up from germline, CDR1 is MNHEY and CDR2 is SVGAGI. CDR3 length: 15 residues. The DNA of the CDR3 is TGTGCCAGCAGTCCCTTGGGGGGGGCGGTGGAGACCCAGTACTTC. Protein: CASSPLGGAVETQYF.

The V call is TRBV2, the J call TRBJ1-2; D is unclear. The CDR3 covers 13 residues. Trimming left V 3 bases short and J 5 bases short, with 10 bases between. Germline-derived CDR1 and CDR2 are SNHLY and FYNNEI. The CDR3 protein is CASSDGPRYGYTF. As DNA, the CDR3 is TGTGCCAGCAGTGATGGACCGCGTTATGGCTACACCTTC. Full variable domain (outside the CDR3, taken from reference TRBV2 and TRBJ1-2): EPEVTQTPSHQVTQMGQEVILRCVPISNHLYFYWYRQILGQKVEFLVSFYNNEISEKSEIFDDQFSVERPDGSNFTLKIRSTKLEDSAMYFCASSDGPRYGYTFGSGTRLTVV.

The rearrangement uses TRBV18 and TRBJ2-2; 9 bases agree with TRBD1. V gave up 8 bases and J gave up 7 bases; unmatched junction bases: 11. The CDR3 loop spans 15 amino acids. Germline values: CDR1 KGHSH, CDR2 LQKENI. The CDR3 DNA follows: TGTGCCAGCGGGATACGGGACAGGGCGATCGGGGAGCTGTTTTTT. Translating it yields CASGIRDRAIGELFF. Supplemented by reference TRBV18 and TRBJ2-2, the full variable domain reads NAGVMQNPRHLVRRRGQEARLRCSPMKGHSHVYWYRQLPEEGLKFMVYLQKENIIDESGMPKERFSAEFPKEGPSILRIQQVVRGDSAAYFCASGIRDRAIGELFFGEGSRLTVL.

The V call is TRBV19, the J call TRBJ1-6; D is perhaps TRBD1 (6 bases). Trimming pared 8 bases from V and 12 bases from J, leaving 17 bases between. CDR3 size: 13 residues. From germline, CDR1 is LNHDA and CDR2 SQIVND (reference sequence). This CDR3 is CASARGDTIPLHF. As DNA, the CDR3 is TGTGCCAGTGCTCGGGGGGACACCATACCCCTCCACTTT.

The gene calls are TRBV19 and TRBJ1-2, with 7 positions matching TRBD1. The V gene's germline CDR1 is LNHDA and CDR2 SQIVND (reference sequence). The length of the CDR3 is 13 residues. The V segment lost 4 bases and the J segment 4 bases; nucleotides outside the gene matches: 3. The CDR3, as DNA: TGTGCCAGTAGTACAGGGGGGTTCTATGGCTACACCTTC. Translating gives CASSTGGFYGYTF. The whole variable domain, remainder taken from reference TRBV19 and TRBJ1-2, is DGGITQSPKYLFRKEGQNVTLSCEQNLNHDAMYWYRQDPGQGLRLIYYSQIVNDFQKGDIAEGYSVSREKKESFPLTVTSAQKNPTAFYLCASSTGGFYGYTFGSGTRLTVV.